The 13 T cell receptor beta chains reported below all come from one sample, sequenced in a study of blood T cell repertoires in COVID-19 (dated by TCRdb to 2020 to 2022). The library relied on the immunoSEQ multiplex PCR assay. This is the immuneACCESS table as TCRdb keeps it, with only in-frame sequences that have V and J called. A part of the clones is gone; compared with another copy, unresolved V genes explain less than half, and the rest is unexplained. The sample table records just over 300,000 clones; around 90% of these occur just once. Around 4.4% of the sample goes to the ten largest clones. The sample taken for sequencing was PBMCs or T cells enriched from blood (not recorded which). The source is a woman aged 18-29 years with acute COVID-19.

This chain uses TRBV7-3 with TRBJ2-2; tentatively, D is TRBD1 (6 bases). V was trimmed by 8 bases and J by 5 bases, leaving 9 bases between them. Germline assignment: CDR1 SGHTA and CDR2 FQGTGA. The CDR3 contains 12 residues. The CDR3 nucleotides read TGTGCCAGCGCTACAGGGACCGGGGAGCTGTTTTTT. This encodes CASATGTGELFF.

The chain joins TRBV3-1 (or the pseudogene TRBV3-2) to TRBJ2-2; 9 bases are shared with TRBD1. V dropped 1 base and J dropped 7; count of bases not matched to a gene: 10. This CDR3 has 17 residues. CDR1 and CDR2 (germline): LGHDT, YNNKEL (reference sequence). The DNA of the CDR3 is TGTGCCAGCAGCCAAGCGCCACACAGGGGGCGCGTCGGGGAGCTGTTTTTT. Encoded protein: CASSQAPHRGRVGELFF.

This sequence joins TRBV27 and TRBJ2-4; D is perhaps TRBD2 (6 bases). CDR1 and CDR2 from the germline V gene are MNHEY and SMNVEV (reference sequence). Between the trimmed V and J ends, which lost 5 bases and 0 bases, there was a span of 20 bases. CDR3 length equals 18 residues. The CDR3 loop is CASSPTPLARSAKNIQYF. The CDR3 nucleotides are TGTGCCAGCAGTCCTACCCCACTAGCTCGTTCAGCCAAAAACATTCAGTACTTC.

This clone was observed a few times. Written as DNA, the CDR3 is TGTGCCAGCAGTTTGGCACCGGGACAGCTCTATGGCTACACCTTC. It translates to CASSLAPGQLYGYTF. The V call is TRBV28, the J call TRBJ1-2; TRBD1 matches 7 bases. V trimming: 3 bases; J trimming: 4 bases; junction bases outside the gene matches: 8. Germline CDR1 reads MDHEN; CDR2 reads SYDVKM. The CDR3 covers 15 residues.

The chain employs TRBV5-1 and TRBJ1-1; D perhaps matches TRBD1 (6 bases). This CDR3 comprises 15 residues. From germline, CDR1 is SGHRS and CDR2 YFSETQ. V was pared by 0 bases and J by 1 base, with 10 bases between. CDR3 nucleotides: TGCGCCAGCAGCTTGGACAGGGCACCGAACACTGAAGCTTTCTTT. It translates to CASSLDRAPNTEAFF.

This chain connects TRBV2 to TRBJ1-2, with D possibly being TRBD1 (5 bases). The CDR3 sequence is 15 residues long. Germline V gene sequence: CDR1 SNHLY, CDR2 FYNNEI. Trimming took off 3 bases at V and 1 base at J, with 12 bases between the two ends. CDR3 sequence: CASSDRQGLNYGYTF. The DNA of the CDR3 is TGTGCCAGCAGTGACCGGCAGGGTCTTAACTATGGCTACACCTTC.

The V gene is TRBV5-1, the J gene TRBJ2-7; D is perhaps TRBD2 (5 bases). This CDR3 is 13 amino acids long. Between the trimmed V and J ends, which lost 1 base and 3 bases, there was a span of 8 bases. The V gene's germline CDR1 is SGHRS and CDR2 YFSETQ. The CDR3 spells CASSLIGNYEQYF. The CDR3 nucleotides read TGCGCCAGCAGCTTGATCGGGAACTACGAGCAGTACTTC.

The rearrangement links TRBV7-3 to TRBJ1-1; D not resolved. The CDR3 is 13 residues long. Trimming cost V 3 bases and J 4 bases, with 9 bases left between them. Per the germline V gene, CDR1 is SGHTA and CDR2 is FQGTGA. CDR3 region: CASSFGETTEAFF. CDR3 sequence (DNA): TGTGCCAGCAGCTTCGGGGAGACCACTGAAGCTTTCTTT.

This clone was seen just once. The chain employs TRBV7-6 and TRBJ1-5, with 7 bases aligning to TRBD1. Losses at the gene ends were 0 bases for V and 7 bases for J; bases not matched to a gene: 6. This CDR3 comprises 15 residues. Germline CDR1 is SGHVS and CDR2 is FNYEAQ. This CDR3 is CASSLAPGGNQPQHF. CDR3 bases: TGTGCCAGCAGCTTAGCTCCAGGGGGAAACCAGCCCCAGCATTTT.

The rearrangement joins TRBV2 to TRBJ1-1; D may be TRBD1 (6 bases). Germline loops: CDR1 SNHLY, CDR2 FYNNEI. Trimming took 11 bases from V and 5 from J, leaving 18 bases between them. The CDR3 extends over 13 amino acids. This chain's CDR3 is CASLGGGRTEAFF. For the CDR3, the DNA is TGTGCCTCCCTAGGGGGAGGGAGGACTGAAGCTTTCTTT.

The chain combines TRBV28 with TRBJ2-5, with 8 positions matching TRBD2. Per germline, CDR1 MDHEN and CDR2 SYDVKM. After removal of 5 bases from V and 3 bases from J, the junction contained 8 bases not matched to a gene. This CDR3 spans 15 amino acids. For the CDR3, the DNA is TGTGCCAGCAGTCCCGGACTAGCCGTAGAAGAGACCCAGTACTTC. Protein product: CASSPGLAVEETQYF.

This chain joins TRBV13 and TRBJ1-1; 7 nucleotides line up with TRBD1. The CDR3 runs to 15 residues. Per germline, CDR1 PRHDT and CDR2 FYEKMQ (reference sequence). Trimming cost V 6 bases and J 1 base; bases outside gene matches: 8. CDR3 region: CASRLDRAGNTEAFF. The CDR3 nucleotides are TGTGCCAGCAGACTCGACAGGGCAGGGAACACTGAAGCTTTCTTT. The full variable domain, rest sourced from reference TRBV13 and TRBJ1-1, is AAGVIQSPRHLIKEKRETATLKCYPIPRHDTVYWYQQGPGQDPQFLISFYEKMQSDKGSIPDRFSAQQFSDYHSELNMSSLELGDSALYFCASRLDRAGNTEAFFGQGTRLTVV.

This chain uses TRBV9 with TRBJ1-3; TRBD1 matches at 8 bases. CDR1 is SGDLS, CDR2 YYNGEE, per germline. The CDR3 is made up of 16 amino acids. Losses at the gene ends were 3 bases for V and 2 bases for J; bases not matched to a gene: 7. The CDR3 loop is CASSADRAGTGNTIYF. For the CDR3, the DNA is TGTGCCAGCAGCGCGGACAGGGCAGGGACTGGAAACACCATATATTTT.